Listed below are T cell receptor beta chains from one sample, sequenced in a study of follicular helper T cells after annual influenza vaccination. Profiled with immunoSEQ multiplex PCR; TCRdb holds only in-frame clones, not every one. The data hold over 550 clones, with around 86% observed a single time. Sequences were derived from CXCR5+ CD38+ circulating T follicular helper cells from blood, sampled on the day of influenza vaccination. These receptors were obtained from an adult who received the influenza vaccine. Both conserved end residues are trimmed from each CDR3.

CDR3: ASSPGAETQY
V: TRBV18

CDR3: ASSKVSELGQPGNSPLH
V: TRBV21-1

CDR3: AIKKDRGGYT
V: TRBV10-3

CDR3: ASSGGRRYGYT
V: TRBV25-1

CDR3: ASSQDYGQGSFVGNTIY
V: TRBV4-3

CDR3: ASSQDWDRVRSPLH
V: TRBV4-3

CDR3: APTGVFDTGELF
V: TRBV27

CDR3: AISGGNSPLH
V: TRBV10-3

CDR3: ASSETQY
V: TRBV6-6

CDR3: ASSTTLATQRTEAF
V: TRBV21-1

CDR3: ASSLGTGNTEAF
V: TRBV7-6

CDR3: ASSSIRDQPQH
V: TRBV7-2

CDR3: ASRVGSGTTTGNTIY
V: TRBV5-5

CDR3: ASSGTAHYGYT
V: TRBV7-2

CDR3: ASSLDALAGDNEQF
V: TRBV7-9

CDR3: ASSIDGIYGYT
V: TRBV19

CDR3: ASSEGRNYGYT
V: TRBV18

CDR3: ASSPTGGPNTGELF
V: TRBV2

CDR3: ASSFWGHSYNEQF
V: TRBV7-3

CDR3: ASSNSLAGGTGELF
V: TRBV6-6

CDR3: ASSGIIGNSPLH
V: TRBV4-3

CDR3: ASTPNLAGGTDTQY
V: TRBV7-9

CDR3: ASSLSPGGGATDTQY
V: TRBV13

CDR3: AISESSSGEAYTQY
V: TRBV10-3

CDR3: ASRNGGTNTGELF
V: TRBV7-3

CDR3: SVGVTEAF
V: TRBV29-1

CDR3: ASKELGRDYGYT
V: TRBV5-8

CDR3: ASSLTGRYTEAF
V: TRBV7-6